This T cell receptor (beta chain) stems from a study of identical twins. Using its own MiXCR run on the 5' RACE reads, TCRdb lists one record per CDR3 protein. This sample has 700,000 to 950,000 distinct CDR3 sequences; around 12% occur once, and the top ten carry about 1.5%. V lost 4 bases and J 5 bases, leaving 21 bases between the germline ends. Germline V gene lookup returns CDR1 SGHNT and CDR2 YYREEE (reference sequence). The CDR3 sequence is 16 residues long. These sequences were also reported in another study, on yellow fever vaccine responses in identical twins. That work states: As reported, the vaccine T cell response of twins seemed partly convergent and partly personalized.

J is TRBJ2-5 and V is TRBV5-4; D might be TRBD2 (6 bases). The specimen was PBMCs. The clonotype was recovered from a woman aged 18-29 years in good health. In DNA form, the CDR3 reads TGTGCCAGCAGCCTGGAGGTACGGAGCGGGCTGGAGACCCAGTACTTC. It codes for CASSLEVRSGLETQYF.